A single sample is the source of the 28 T cell receptor beta chains below, sequenced in a study of T cells after posttransplantation cyclophosphamide. Some clones are missing from TCRdb's copy, which holds only in-frame ones; the method was immunoSEQ multiplex PCR. The table has roughly 30,000 clones, approximately 90% seen once; the top ten hold roughly 0.23%. The naive gate required viable CD3+CD4+ or CD3+CD8+ cells with CCR7+CD45RA+CD45RO-CD95-CD27+CD28+ phenotype. Sequencing was performed on naive CD4+ T cells sorted from PBMCs. The receptors were gathered from a woman aged 60 to 75 in good health, CMV-negative, and a related stem cell transplant donor.

The rearrangement links TRBV4-2 to TRBJ1-1, with TRBD1 identical over 8 bases. V lost 8 bases and J lost 1; bases outside the gene matches: 12. The CDR3 covers 16 residues. Germline V lookup: CDR1 LGHNA, CDR2 YNFKEQ. The CDR3 is CASSFSIGTGNTEAFF. Here the CDR3 DNA reads TGTGCCAGCTCTTTCTCAATCGGGACAGGGAACACTGAAGCTTTCTTT.

V gene TRBV30 combines with J gene TRBJ2-5, with D unresolved. The CDR3 totals 13 residues. Germline V lookup: CDR1 GTSNPN, CDR2 SVGIG (reference sequence). Trimming shortened V by 0 bases and J by 2 bases, and 7 bases separated the two germline ends. CDR3 sequence: CAWSVSPQETQYF. CDR3 bases: TGTGCCTGGAGTGTTTCCCCACAAGAGACCCAGTACTTC.

This CDR3 reads CASSETNSNQPQHF. The CDR3 DNA follows: TGTGCCAGCAGTGAAACAAATAGCAATCAGCCCCAGCATTTT. The chain links TRBV2 to TRBJ1-5; no clear D. V lost 2 bases and J 0 bases, leaving 5 bases between the germline ends. CDR3 size: 14 residues. Germline CDR1 SNHLY, CDR2 FYNNEI.

The V gene is TRBV13, the J gene TRBJ2-7; D is possibly TRBD2 (6 bases). Deletions cut 5 bases from V and 0 bases from J, with 17 bases between. This CDR3 comprises 16 residues. Germline lookup yields CDR1 PRHDT and CDR2 FYEKMQ (reference sequence). The DNA of the CDR3 is TGTGCCAGCAGCCCCCGGGACTCGCGGGCCTCCTACGAGCAGTACTTC. This translates into CASSPRDSRASYEQYF.

V gene TRBV9 combines with J gene TRBJ2-7, with 13 bases matching TRBD2. The CDR3 spans 16 residues. The germline V gene has CDR1 SGDLS and CDR2 YYNGEE. V was pared by 4 bases and J by 6 bases, with 10 bases of the junction left unmatched. In DNA form, the CDR3 reads TGTGCCAGCAGCAAGATCGGGACTAGCGGGATAGGCGAGCAGTACTTC. Encoded protein: CASSKIGTSGIGEQYF.

The gene calls are TRBV4-1 and TRBJ2-1; possible D gene TRBD2, 6 bases. CDR1 and CDR2 from the germline V gene are MGHRA and YSYEKL. V was pared by 6 bases and J by 2 bases, with 14 bases between. The CDR3 has 15 amino acids. CDR3 DNA sequence: TGCGCCAGCAGTCTTAACGGGGGAACCTACAATGAGCAGTTCTTC. It is translated as CASSLNGGTYNEQFF.

This chain uses TRBV27 with TRBJ1-1; 10 bases match TRBD1. There are 13 residues in the CDR3. The V gene end was trimmed by 8 bases and the J gene end by 2 bases; junction bases not matched to a gene: 2. Germline assignment: CDR1 MNHEY and CDR2 SMNVEV (reference sequence). CDR3 nucleotides: TGTGCCAGCGGACAGGGGGTAAACACTGAAGCTTTCTTT. Translating gives CASGQGVNTEAFF.

As to this clone: An end of the junction differs from the germline gene, which may be a read error. The sample holds other DNA sequences that translate to the same CDR3. The chain carries TRBV28 and TRBJ1-6; a possible D gene is TRBD1 (5 bases). CDR1 is MDHEN and CDR2 is SYDVKM in the germline V gene. The CDR3 runs to 17 residues. CDR3 sequence (DNA): TGTGCCAGCAGTCCTGGGAGGGGAAGCTCCTATAATTCCCCCCTCCACTTT. Its translation: CASSPGRGSSYNSPLHF.

The J gene is TRBJ1-5, the V gene TRBV27; perhaps TRBD1 as D (5 bases). Germline loops: CDR1 MNHEY, CDR2 SMNVEV (reference sequence). Trimming removed 5 bases from V and 5 bases from J, with 16 bases in between. The CDR3 is 15 amino acids. The CDR3 loop reads CASSPLGQTHQPQHF. DNA of the CDR3: TGTGCCAGCAGTCCCCTGGGGCAGACCCATCAGCCCCAGCATTTT.

The table lists this clone with a count of one. This chain links TRBV5-4 with TRBJ2-7; D may be TRBD2 (7 bases). The V gene's germline CDR1 is SGHNT and CDR2 YYREEE (reference sequence). V lost 5 bases, J lost 5 bases, and 17 bases lay in between. The CDR3 is 14 residues long. CDR3 protein: CASSPGGPKNEQYF. The CDR3 region has the DNA TGTGCCAGCAGTCCCGGGGGGCCGAAAAACGAGCAGTACTTC.

This chain joins TRBV18 and TRBJ2-1; the D gene is possibly TRBD1 (6 bases). Between the trimmed V and J ends, which lost 1 base and 3 bases, there was a span of 10 bases. This CDR3 spans 15 amino acids. Germline CDR1 reads KGHSH; CDR2 reads LQKENI. The CDR3 region is CASSPRGPSYNEQFF. The CDR3 bases are TGTGCCAGCTCACCACGGGGGCCGAGCTACAATGAGCAGTTCTTC.

The rearrangement uses TRBV28 and TRBJ2-2, with D maybe TRBD1 (6 bases). The CDR3 is made up of 16 amino acids. In germline, CDR1 is MDHEN, CDR2 SYDVKM. The germline V and J ends were trimmed by 1 base and 3 bases, with 12 bases remaining between them. CDR3 residues: CASSLYPGAYTGELFF. The CDR3 region has the DNA TGTGCCAGCAGTTTATACCCAGGGGCGTACACCGGGGAGCTGTTTTTT.

The chain is built from TRBV11-1 and TRBJ1-1; D is undetermined. Deletions cut 0 bases from V and 3 bases from J, with 8 bases between. Germline values: CDR1 SGHAT, CDR2 FQDESV (reference sequence). The CDR3 runs 14 residues. CDR3: CASSLASGYTEAFF. The DNA of the CDR3 is TGTGCCAGCAGCTTAGCGTCGGGTTACACTGAAGCTTTCTTT. Filled out from reference TRBV11-1 and TRBJ1-1, the complete variable domain reads EAEVAQSPRYKITEKSQAVAFWCDPISGHATLYWYRQILGQGPELLVQFQDESVVDDSQLPKDRFSAERLKGVDSTLKIQPAELGDSAMYLCASSLASGYTEAFFGQGTRLTVV.

The chain recombines TRBV12-2 with TRBJ2-3; TRBD2, the table's D call, was not compared with the DNA. TRBV12-2 is a pseudogene segment. This CDR3 comprises 17 residues. DNA of the CDR3: TGTGCAAGTCGCTCCCAAGGCGGGGTTCTGGGCACAGATACGCAGTATTTT. Translated: CASRSQGGVLGTDTQYF.

In this sample, this clone turned up a few times. V usage is TRBV5-1 and J usage is TRBJ1-3; 8 bases line up with TRBD1. Germline V gene data show CDR1 as SGHRS and CDR2 as YFSETQ. This CDR3 comprises 16 residues. Trimming cost V 0 bases and J 3 bases; bases outside gene matches: 5. The CDR3 loop reads CASSLGSGGFGNTIYF. DNA for the CDR3: TGCGCCAGCAGCTTGGGATCAGGGGGCTTTGGAAACACCATATATTTT. Using reference TRBV5-1 and TRBJ1-3 for the parts outside the CDR3, the full variable domain is KAGVTQTPRYLIKTRGQQVTLSCSPISGHRSVSWYQQTPGQGLQFLFEYFSETQRNKGNFPGRFSGRQFSNSRSEMNVSTLELGDSALYLCASSLGSGGFGNTIYFGEGSWLTVV.

The gene calls are TRBV5-1 and TRBJ1-2; D not resolved. Deletions cut 4 bases from V and 4 bases from J, with 14 bases between. This CDR3 contains 14 residues. Looked up from germline, CDR1 is SGHRS and CDR2 is YFSETQ. The CDR3 nucleotides are TGCGCCAGCAGCCCTGGACCGGACTTCTATGGCTACACCTTC. Protein sequence: CASSPGPDFYGYTF.

As DNA, the CDR3 is TGTGCCAGTAGTATAGGGTCGGACTACGAACAAAGGGAGCTGTTTTTT. It is translated as CASSIGSDYEQRELFF. The chain uses TRBV19 and TRBJ2-2, with TRBD2 as a possible D gene (6 bases). The CDR3 covers 16 residues. Germline V gene lookup returns CDR1 LNHDA and CDR2 SQIVND (reference sequence). Trimming removed 1 base at V and 9 bases at J, with 18 bases between.

The chain is built from TRBV6-5 and TRBJ2-3; D is possibly TRBD2 (7 bases). CDR1 MNHEY and CDR2 SVGAGI come from the germline V gene. V lost 7 bases and J 6 bases, leaving 11 bases between the germline ends. This CDR3 comprises 12 residues. The CDR3 DNA sequence: TGTGCCAGCAAGGGGGGGAGTGATACGCAGTATTTT. Translated: CASKGGSDTQYF.

V and J are TRBV5-4 and TRBJ1-1; 8 nucleotides align to TRBD1. In germline, CDR1 is SGHNT, CDR2 YYREEE (reference sequence). V dropped 5 bases and J dropped 3; count of bases not matched to a gene: 12. CDR3 size: 16 residues. CDR3 DNA sequence: TGTGCCAGCAGGAAAGGCACGGACAGGGTACACACTGAAGCTTTCTTT. It specifies CASRKGTDRVHTEAFF.

V gene TRBV5-4 combines with J gene TRBJ2-5; the match to TRBD2 covers 7 bases. The better agreement between TRBJ2-7 and the DNA end casts doubt on the J call. The CDR3 length is 14 residues. Germline CDR1 reads SGHNT; CDR2 reads YYREEE (reference sequence). The CDR3 region has the DNA TGTGCCAGCAGCTCGATAGCGGGCTCCTACGAGCAGTACTTC. It is translated as CASSSIAGSYEQYF.

The chain carries TRBV28 and TRBJ1-2; tentative D call: TRBD1 (5 bases). V shed 8 bases and J shed 5 bases, with 12 bases lying between them. This CDR3 region has 12 residues. Germline CDR1 and CDR2: MDHEN and SYDVKM. The CDR3 DNA follows: TGTGCCAGCGTACTAAAGGGGTATGGCTACACCTTC. Its protein is CASVLKGYGYTF.

V is TRBV9 and J is TRBJ2-7; TRBD2 matches at 9 bases. Germline CDR1 and CDR2: SGDLS and YYNGEE. CDR3 length: 17 amino acids. The V segment lost 2 bases and the J segment 1 base; nucleotides outside the gene matches: 10. CDR3 loop: CASSVSLAGVGSYEQYF. For the CDR3, the DNA is TGTGCCAGCAGCGTGTCCTTAGCGGGAGTCGGGTCCTACGAGCAGTACTTC.

The V and J genes are TRBV10-1 and TRBJ1-2, with 11 nucleotides matching TRBD1. V dropped 8 bases and J dropped 8; count of bases not matched to a gene: 10. The germline gives CDR1 WNHNN, CDR2 SYGVQD (reference sequence). The CDR3 has 14 amino acids. The CDR3 spells CASSRGTGGFGYTF. CDR3 nucleotide sequence: TGCGCCAGCTCCCGGGGGACAGGGGGGTTCGGCTACACCTTC.

The rearrangement uses TRBV18 and TRBJ2-2, with 10 bases fitting TRBD2. The length of the CDR3 is 16 residues. In germline, CDR1 is KGHSH, CDR2 LQKENI. The V segment lost 3 bases and the J segment 1 base; nucleotides outside the gene matches: 2. The chain's CDR3 is CASSPRTSGNTGELFF. CDR3 in DNA: TGTGCCAGCTCACCCCGGACTAGCGGGAACACCGGGGAGCTGTTTTTT.

In nucleotides, the CDR3 is TGTGCCAGCAGCTCGCAGCGGGGGGACACAGATACGCAGTATTTT. Protein: CASSSQRGDTDTQYF. The chain employs TRBV7-3 and TRBJ2-3; 9 positions match TRBD2. Germline V gene data show CDR1 as SGHTA and CDR2 as FQGTGA. With 4 bases clipped from V and 2 bases from J, the junction kept 4 bases outside the gene matches. CDR3 length equals 15 residues.

This clone was detected only once. The V call is TRBV6-5, the J call TRBJ2-7, with D possibly being TRBD1 (5 bases). The CDR3 loop spans 12 amino acids. Germline CDR1 MNHEY, CDR2 SVGAGI. Trimming removed 6 bases at V and 9 bases at J, with 15 bases between. This CDR3 reads CASRSSGMGQYF. The CDR3 DNA follows: TGTGCCAGCAGATCCTCAGGGATGGGGCAGTACTTC.

V usage is TRBV5-5 and J usage is TRBJ1-1, with 8 bases fitting TRBD1. Germline CDR1 SGHKS, CDR2 YYEKEE (reference sequence). This CDR3 has 16 residues. The V gene end was trimmed by 2 bases and the J gene end by 1 base; junction bases not matched to a gene: 7. CDR3 nucleotide sequence: TGTGCCAGCAGCTTTTATGCGGACAGGGCGAACACTGAAGCTTTCTTT. Amino acid sequence: CASSFYADRANTEAFF.

This clone was detected only a few times. The chain employs TRBV2 and TRBJ1-1, with D maybe TRBD1 (5 bases). The CDR3 totals 13 residues. Trimming pared 5 bases from V and 4 bases from J, leaving 11 bases between. Germline CDR1 reads SNHLY; CDR2 reads FYNNEI. The CDR3 protein is CASSSGLGTEAFF. The CDR3 DNA reads TGTGCCAGCAGTTCAGGGTTGGGCACTGAAGCTTTCTTT.